The 21 T cell receptor beta chains presented below share a single source sample, sequenced in a study of T-cell reconstitution after alpha-beta-depleted transplantation in children. Findings and caveats of the study: Most T-cell counts and diversity one year after the transplant came from T cells that were newly produced.

The antigens these receptors bind are not known. The TCRbeta library incorporated unique molecular identifiers. TCRdb fed the PCR reads into MiXCR, producing one record per CDR3 protein. The sample has around 270,000 distinct CDR3 sequences; roughly 8.2% are singletons. The source material was peripheral blood, sampled 360 days after TCRalphabeta/CD19-depleted stem cell transplant. Receptor source: a female patient between 2 and 15 years old who had a stem cell transplant for Fanconi anemia, so the T cells may come from the graft donor.

The sample holds many counts of this clonotype. The V call is TRBV15, the J call TRBJ2-4; maybe TRBD1 (7 bases). V was clipped by 1 base and J by 6 bases, with 13 bases between them. Germline V lookup: CDR1 LNHNV, CDR2 YYDKDF (reference sequence). The CDR3 length is 15 residues. The CDR3 DNA reads TGTGCCACCAGCAGAGCCACCCAGGGGGGAAACATTCAGTACTTC. This encodes CATSRATQGGNIQYF.

This clonotype was detected many times. The chain joins TRBV25-1 to TRBJ2-1; D is perhaps TRBD2 (5 bases). Trimming removed 7 bases at V and 1 base at J, with 11 bases between. Germline CDR1 reads MGHDK; CDR2 reads SYGVNS. This CDR3 is built from 14 residues. In DNA form, the CDR3 reads TGTGCCAGCACCGGCGGGTATTCCTACAATGAGCAGTTCTTC. Encoded protein: CASTGGYSYNEQFF.

This clonotype was picked up many times. The chain employs TRBV5-5 and TRBJ2-3; the D is unclear. CDR1 is SGHKS and CDR2 is YYEKEE in the germline V gene (reference sequence). The CDR3 covers 15 residues. Trimming removed 0 bases at V and 2 bases at J, with 10 bases between. In nucleotides, the CDR3 is TGTGCCAGCAGCTTGGCGCCCCTGCTCACAGATACGCAGTATTTT. It codes for CASSLAPLLTDTQYF.

The CDR3 loop reads CASSRQGSTDTQYF. The CDR3 DNA sequence: TGTGCCAGCAGCCGACAGGGTTCCACAGATACGCAGTATTTT. The chain recombines TRBV28 with TRBJ2-3; 7 bases map to TRBD1. V shed 6 bases and J 2 bases; nucleotides not matched to a gene: 5. The CDR3 totals 14 residues. In germline, CDR1 is MDHEN, CDR2 SYDVKM.

Only a few counts were recorded for this clonotype. This chain joins TRBV11-1 and TRBJ2-7, with 7 bases fitting TRBD1. V lost 5 bases to trimming and J lost 1 base; unmatched junction nucleotides: 14. Germline V gene sequence: CDR1 SGHAT, CDR2 FQDESV (reference sequence). This CDR3 region has 17 residues. CDR3 DNA sequence: TGTGCCAGCAGCCGTACAGGGGTCCACCAATTGTCCTACGAGCAGTACTTC. As protein: CASSRTGVHQLSYEQYF.

V usage is TRBV11-2 and J usage is TRBJ2-5; D is possibly TRBD2 (6 bases). Trimming left V 5 bases short and J 4 bases short, with 20 bases between. This CDR3 contains 16 residues. In germline, CDR1 is SGHAT, CDR2 FQNNGV. CDR3 in amino acids: CASSLNWLRGRETQYF. CDR3 DNA: TGTGCCAGCAGCCTTAATTGGCTCCGGGGGAGAGAGACCCAGTACTTC.

This clonotype was recorded many times. V is TRBV18 and J is TRBJ2-1; 9 bases are shared with TRBD2. V trimming: 3 bases; J trimming: 2 bases; junction bases outside the gene matches: 2. Germline CDR1 is KGHSH and CDR2 is LQKENI. This CDR3 is 15 amino acids long. CDR3 nucleotide sequence: TGTGCCAGCTCACCTGTAGCGGGAGCCTACAATGAGCAGTTCTTC. This translates into CASSPVAGAYNEQFF. Combining the CDR3 with reference TRBV18 and TRBJ2-1 gives the whole variable domain NAGVMQNPRHLVRRRGQEARLRCSPMKGHSHVYWYRQLPEEGLKFMVYLQKENIIDESGMPKERFSAEFPKEGPSILRIQQVVRGDSAAYFCASSPVAGAYNEQFFGPGTRLTVL.

Ten or more counts support this clonotype. V usage is TRBV4-3 and J usage is TRBJ2-1, with D unclear. Germline loops: CDR1 LGHNA, CDR2 YSLEER. The CDR3 spans 15 residues. The ends were cut back, 3 bases at V and 2 bases at J, with 11 bases in the middle. The CDR3 sequence is CASSQQHIPYNEQFF. CDR3 DNA sequence: TGCGCCAGCAGCCAGCAGCACATTCCCTACAATGAGCAGTTCTTC.

About this clonotype itself: This may come from a read error, since a much larger clone is one base off. The J gene is TRBJ1-2, the V gene TRBV4-1; the D is unclear. V gave up 1 base and J gave up 4 bases, with 10 bases separating them. CDR1 and CDR2 (germline): MGHRA, YSYEKL. The CDR3 has 14 residues. The CDR3 loop reads CASSQVNLVYGYTF. The CDR3 region has the DNA TGCGCCAGCAGCCAAGTGAATTTGGTCTATGGCTACACCTTC.

This clonotype was seen only a few times. The chain links TRBV5-6 to TRBJ2-5, with 7 nucleotides matching TRBD1. V trimming: 4 bases; J trimming: 4 bases; junction bases outside the gene matches: 4. The germline V gene has CDR1 SGHDT and CDR2 YYEEEE. CDR3 length equals 13 residues. In nucleotides, the CDR3 is TGTGCCAGCAGCCCCCGGACAGGAGAGACCCAGTACTTC. It is translated as CASSPRTGETQYF.

This clonotype occurred a few times. CDR3 region: CASSTAPSSAYNEQFF. The CDR3 nucleotides read TGCGCCAGCAGCACCGCCCCCTCTAGCGCCTACAATGAGCAGTTCTTC. J is TRBJ2-1 and V is TRBV5-1; D may be TRBD2 (6 bases). Trimming left V 4 bases short and J 2 bases short, with 16 bases between. Germline V gene data show CDR1 as SGHRS and CDR2 as YFSETQ. The CDR3 has 16 amino acids.

The V call is TRBV11-2, the J call TRBJ2-2, with 7 bases lining up with TRBD1. The J segment lost 1 base and the V segment lost 6 bases, leaving 8 bases of the junction unmatched. The germline CDR1 and CDR2 sequences are SGHAT and FQNNGV. This CDR3 is 16 amino acids long. CDR3 nucleotide sequence: TGTGCCAGCAGGCGTGACAGGGATTGGAACACCGGGGAGCTGTTTTTT. Residues: CASRRDRDWNTGELFF. The whole variable domain, remainder taken from reference TRBV11-2 and TRBJ2-2, is EAGVAQSPRYKIIEKRQSVAFWCNPISGHATLYWYQQILGQGPKLLIQFQNNGVVDDSQLPKDRFSAERLKGVDSTLKIQPAKLEDSAVYLCASRRDRDWNTGELFFGEGSRLTVL.

This clonotype was recorded at least ten times. The rearrangement uses TRBV20-1 and TRBJ2-1, with 8 bases that match TRBD2. CDR1 DFQATT and CDR2 SNEGSKA come from the germline V gene (reference sequence). With V trimmed by 2 bases and J by 8 bases, 8 bases remained unmatched. The CDR3 length is 14 residues. This CDR3 is CSARSPGTSYEQFF. CDR3 nucleotide sequence: TGCAGTGCTAGATCCCCCGGGACTAGTTATGAGCAGTTCTTC.

This clonotype showed up many times. The chain recombines TRBV20-1 with TRBJ2-1, with a weak D call TRBD1 (6 bases). V lost 4 bases and J 4 bases, leaving 17 bases between the germline ends. The CDR3 length is 15 residues. Germline lookup yields CDR1 DFQATT and CDR2 SNEGSKA (reference sequence). CDR3 DNA sequence: TGCAGTGCTACCGAGGGGGTTTCATATTACAATGAGCAGTTCTTC. Amino acids: CSATEGVSYYNEQFF.

This clonotype has only a few counts. The CDR3 nucleotides are TGTGCCAGCAGCCGCGACAGGCCGATTATATACACTGAAGCTTTCTTT. It encodes CASSRDRPIIYTEAFF. The chain has TRBV7-8 and TRBJ1-1; D may be TRBD1 (6 bases). The CDR3 contains 16 residues. Looked up from germline, CDR1 is SGHVS and CDR2 is FQNEAQ. V shed 5 bases and J shed 3 bases, with 19 bases lying between them.

This clonotype was detected ten times or more. This chain connects TRBV20-1 to TRBJ2-5, with unresolved D. CDR1 and CDR2 (germline): DFQATT, SNEGSKA (reference sequence). The V end was cut by 3 bases, the J end by 5 bases, with 13 bases between. CDR3 size: 13 residues. This CDR3 reads CSARSPPGETQYF. The CDR3 nucleotides read TGCAGTGCTAGGAGTCCCCCTGGGGAGACCCAGTACTTC.

This clonotype was observed at least ten times. The chain links TRBV5-1 to TRBJ1-1; no firm D call. V lost 0 bases, J lost 1 base, and 1 base lay in between. The CDR3 sequence is 12 residues long. Per the germline V gene, CDR1 is SGHRS and CDR2 is YFSETQ. In DNA form, the CDR3 reads TGCGCCAGCAGCTTGGCGAACACTGAAGCTTTCTTT. It specifies CASSLANTEAFF.

This clonotype was picked up many times. CDR3: CASSNLIDGGIAKNIQYF. The CDR3 coding sequence is TGCGCCAGCAGTAACCTTATTGACGGAGGAATAGCCAAAAACATTCAGTACTTC. This chain joins TRBV5-1 and TRBJ2-4, with D possibly being TRBD2 (5 bases). Between the trimmed V and J ends, which lost 5 bases and 0 bases, there was a span of 21 bases. Germline CDR1 is SGHRS and CDR2 is YFSETQ. CDR3 length equals 18 residues.

This clonotype was recorded a few times. For the CDR3, the DNA is TGCGCCAGCAGCTTACAGGGGGCGATCGGGGCTTTCTTT. It specifies CASSLQGAIGAFF. This chain joins TRBV5-1 and TRBJ1-1, with TRBD1 identical over 9 bases. The CDR3 runs to 13 residues. The J segment lost 11 bases and the V segment lost 2 bases, leaving 7 bases of the junction unmatched. Germline V lookup: CDR1 SGHRS, CDR2 YFSETQ.

This clonotype was observed at least ten times. The chain recombines TRBV5-5 with TRBJ1-4; weak D call: TRBD1 (5 bases). This CDR3 region has 17 residues. CDR1 and CDR2 (germline): SGHKS, YYEKEE (reference sequence). The V end lost 2 bases, the J end lost 3 bases, and 17 bases lay between the germline ends. The CDR3 reads CASSLAPPGLPNEKLFF. DNA for the CDR3: TGTGCCAGCAGCTTAGCCCCCCCAGGGCTACCTAATGAAAAACTGTTTTTT.

There are many counts of this clonotype. This chain uses TRBV12-3 or TRBV12-4 with TRBJ2-1; D is uncertain. The V gene lost 4 bases and the J gene lost 9 bases, with 7 bases spanning the gap. The CDR3 is 11 amino acids. The CDR3 nucleotides are TGTGCCAGCAGTTACTACGGTGAGCAGTTCTTC. It codes for CASSYYGEQFF.